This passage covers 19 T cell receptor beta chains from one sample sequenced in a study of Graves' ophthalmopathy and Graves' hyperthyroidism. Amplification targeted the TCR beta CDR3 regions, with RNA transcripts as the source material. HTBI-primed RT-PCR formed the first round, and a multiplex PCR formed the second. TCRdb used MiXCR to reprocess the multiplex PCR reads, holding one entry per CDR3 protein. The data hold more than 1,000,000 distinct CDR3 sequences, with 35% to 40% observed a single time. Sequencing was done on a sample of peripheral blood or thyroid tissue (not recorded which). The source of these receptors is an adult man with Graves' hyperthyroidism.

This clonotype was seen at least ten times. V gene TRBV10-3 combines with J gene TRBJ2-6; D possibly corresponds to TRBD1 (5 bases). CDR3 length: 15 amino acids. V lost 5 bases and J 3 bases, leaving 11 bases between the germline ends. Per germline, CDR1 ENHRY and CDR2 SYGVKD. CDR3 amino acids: CAISSSGIGANVLTF. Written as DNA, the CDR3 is TGTGCCATCAGTTCCTCAGGGATTGGGGCCAACGTCCTGACTTTC.

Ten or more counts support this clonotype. The CDR3 sequence is CASSEYLGIAFF. The CDR3 region has the DNA TGTGCCAGCAGTGAATACCTGGGTATAGCTTTCTTT. This chain joins TRBV25-1 and TRBJ1-1; D is uncertain. Trimming removed 0 bases at V and 10 bases at J, with 9 bases between. Germline CDR1 reads MGHDK; CDR2 reads SYGVNS. The CDR3 sequence is 12 residues long. Full variable domain (outside the CDR3, taken from reference TRBV25-1 and TRBJ1-1): EADIYQTPRYLVIGTGKKITLECSQTMGHDKMYWYQQDPGMELHLIHYSYGVNSTEKGDLSSESTVSRIRTEHFPLTLESARPSHTSQYLCASSEYLGIAFFGQGTRLTVV.

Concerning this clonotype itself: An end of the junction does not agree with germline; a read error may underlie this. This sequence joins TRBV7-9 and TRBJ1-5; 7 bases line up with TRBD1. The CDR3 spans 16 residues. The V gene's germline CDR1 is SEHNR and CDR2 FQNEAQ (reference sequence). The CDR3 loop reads CASGLVAGGGNQPQHF. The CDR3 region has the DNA TGTGCCAGCGGCTTAGTTGCAGGGGGTGGTAATCAGCCCCAGCATTTT.

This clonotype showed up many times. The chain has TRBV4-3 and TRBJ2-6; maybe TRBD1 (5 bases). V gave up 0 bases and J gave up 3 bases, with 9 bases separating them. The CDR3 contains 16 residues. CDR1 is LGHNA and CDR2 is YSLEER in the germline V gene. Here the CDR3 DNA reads TGCGCCAGCAGCCAAGAAGCAGGGCGTGGGGCCAACGTCCTGACTTTC. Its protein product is CASSQEAGRGANVLTF.

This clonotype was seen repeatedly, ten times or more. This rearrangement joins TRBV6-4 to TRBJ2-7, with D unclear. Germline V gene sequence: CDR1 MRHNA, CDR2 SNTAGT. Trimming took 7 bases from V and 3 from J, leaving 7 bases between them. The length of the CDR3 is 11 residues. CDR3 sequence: CASNLGYEQYF. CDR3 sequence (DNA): TGTGCCAGCAACCTAGGCTACGAGCAGTACTTC.

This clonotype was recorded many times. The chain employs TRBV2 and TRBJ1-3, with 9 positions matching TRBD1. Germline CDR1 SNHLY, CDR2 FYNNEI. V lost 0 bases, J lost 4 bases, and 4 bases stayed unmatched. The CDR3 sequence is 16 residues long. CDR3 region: CASSEAPGQGGNTIYF. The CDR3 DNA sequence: TGTGCCAGCAGTGAAGCTCCGGGACAGGGAGGAAACACCATATATTTT.

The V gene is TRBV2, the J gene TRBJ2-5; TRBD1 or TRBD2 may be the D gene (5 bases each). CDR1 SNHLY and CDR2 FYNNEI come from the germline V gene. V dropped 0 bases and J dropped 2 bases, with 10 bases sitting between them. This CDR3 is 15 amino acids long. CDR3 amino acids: CASSEAVWGQETQYF. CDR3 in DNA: TGTGCCAGCAGTGAAGCGGTATGGGGGCAAGAGACCCAGTACTTC.

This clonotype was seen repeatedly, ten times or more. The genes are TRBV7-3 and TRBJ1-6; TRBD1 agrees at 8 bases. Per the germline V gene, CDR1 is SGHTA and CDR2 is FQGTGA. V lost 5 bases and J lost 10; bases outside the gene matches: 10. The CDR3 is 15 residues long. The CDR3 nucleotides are TGTGCCAGCAGCCCGTCCGGGACAGGCCAATCACCCCTCCACTTT. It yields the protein CASSPSGTGQSPLHF.

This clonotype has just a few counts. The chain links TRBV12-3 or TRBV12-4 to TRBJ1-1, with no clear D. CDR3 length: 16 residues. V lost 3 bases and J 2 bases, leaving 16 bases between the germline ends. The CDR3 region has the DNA TGTGCCAGCAGTTTTATCTCCGGTAGATATAACACTGAAGCTTTCTTT. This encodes CASSFISGRYNTEAFF.

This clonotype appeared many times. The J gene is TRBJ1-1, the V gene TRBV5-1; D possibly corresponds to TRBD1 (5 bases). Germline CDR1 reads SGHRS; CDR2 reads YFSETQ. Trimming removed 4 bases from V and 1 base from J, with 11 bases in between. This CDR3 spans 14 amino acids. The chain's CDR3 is CASSRGVPNTEAFF. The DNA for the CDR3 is TGCGCCAGCAGCCGAGGGGTTCCGAACACTGAAGCTTTCTTT.

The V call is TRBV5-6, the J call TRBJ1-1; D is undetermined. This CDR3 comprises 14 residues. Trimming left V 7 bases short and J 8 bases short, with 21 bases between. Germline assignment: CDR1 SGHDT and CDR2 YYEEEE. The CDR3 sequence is CASGPQVSWTEAFF. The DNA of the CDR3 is TGTGCCAGCGGCCCGCAGGTTTCTTGGACCGAAGCTTTCTTT.

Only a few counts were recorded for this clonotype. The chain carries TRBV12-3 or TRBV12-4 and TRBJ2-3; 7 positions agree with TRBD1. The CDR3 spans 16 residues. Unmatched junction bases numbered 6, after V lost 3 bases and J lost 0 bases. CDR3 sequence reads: CASSLWDSSSTDTQYF. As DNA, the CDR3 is TGTGCCAGCAGTTTGTGGGACAGCAGTAGCACAGATACGCAGTATTTT.

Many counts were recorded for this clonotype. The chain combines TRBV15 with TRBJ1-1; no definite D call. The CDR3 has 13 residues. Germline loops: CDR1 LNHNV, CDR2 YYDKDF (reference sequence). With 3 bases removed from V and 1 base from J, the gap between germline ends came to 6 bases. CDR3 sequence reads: CATSSSQNTEAFF. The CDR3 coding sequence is TGTGCCACCAGCAGTTCACAGAACACTGAAGCTTTCTTT. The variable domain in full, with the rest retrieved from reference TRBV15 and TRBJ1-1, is DAMVIQNPRYQVTQFGKPVTLSCSQTLNHNVMYWYQQKSSQAPKLLFHYYDKDFNNEADTPDNFQSRRPNTSFCFLDIRSPGLGDTAMYLCATSSSQNTEAFFGQGTRLTVV.

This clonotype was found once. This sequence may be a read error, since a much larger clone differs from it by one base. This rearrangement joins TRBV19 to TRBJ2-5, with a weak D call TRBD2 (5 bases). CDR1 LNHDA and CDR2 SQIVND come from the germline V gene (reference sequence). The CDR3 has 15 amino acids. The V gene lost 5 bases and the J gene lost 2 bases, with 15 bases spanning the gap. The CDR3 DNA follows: TGTGCCAGTAGTGTGAGGGCGACCGCTCAAGAGACCCAGTACTTC. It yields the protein CASSVRATAQETQYF.

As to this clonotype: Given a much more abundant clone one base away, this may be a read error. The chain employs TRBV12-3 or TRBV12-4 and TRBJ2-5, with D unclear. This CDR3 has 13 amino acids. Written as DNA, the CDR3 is TGTACCAGCACCTTCCAGGATCAAGAGACCCAGTACTTC. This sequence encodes CTSTFQDQETQYF.

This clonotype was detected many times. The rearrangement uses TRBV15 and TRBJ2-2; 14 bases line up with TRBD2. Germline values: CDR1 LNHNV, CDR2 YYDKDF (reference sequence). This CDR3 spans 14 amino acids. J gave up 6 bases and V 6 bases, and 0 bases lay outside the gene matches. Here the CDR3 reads CATRGLAGAGELFF. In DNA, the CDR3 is TGTGCCACCAGGGGACTAGCGGGAGCCGGGGAGCTGTTTTTT.

CDR3 nucleotide sequence: TGTGCCAGCAATGAGGGGGGACTTGACACCGGGGAGCTGTTTTTT. It is translated as CASNEGGLDTGELFF. The chain recombines TRBV10-3 with TRBJ2-2; possibly TRBD1 or TRBD2 for D (6 bases each). The V end lost 10 bases, the J end lost 3 bases, and 18 bases lay between the germline ends. This CDR3 has 15 residues. The V gene's germline CDR1 is ENHRY and CDR2 SYGVKD.

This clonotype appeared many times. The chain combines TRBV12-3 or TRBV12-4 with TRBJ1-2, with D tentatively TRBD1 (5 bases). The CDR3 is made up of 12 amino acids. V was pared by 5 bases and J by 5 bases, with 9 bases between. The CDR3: CASSMTDYGYTF. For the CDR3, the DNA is TGTGCCAGCAGTATGACAGATTATGGCTACACCTTC.

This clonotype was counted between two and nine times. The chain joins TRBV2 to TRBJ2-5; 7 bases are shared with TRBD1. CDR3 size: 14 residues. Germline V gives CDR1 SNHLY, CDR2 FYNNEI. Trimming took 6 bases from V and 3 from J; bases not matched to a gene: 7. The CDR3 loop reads CASRKGQIKETQYF. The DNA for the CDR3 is TGTGCCAGCAGAAAGGGACAGATTAAAGAGACCCAGTACTTC.